This TCR beta chain appears in the sequencing data of a study of cytomegalovirus exposure and HLA in healthy donors. The CDR3 spans 15 residues. The V gene end was trimmed by 6 bases and the J gene end by 5 bases; junction bases not matched to a gene: 12. Germline V gene lookup returns CDR1 MNHNS and CDR2 SASEGT. This clone occurred a few times. Vbeta (60) and Jbeta (13) primers were used in the PCR. The protocol was immunoSEQ multiplex PCR, while the TCRdb copy is restricted to in-frame clones and leaves out a portion. The profile shows some 160,000 clones, 65% to 85% of them singletons. The chain joins TRBV6-1 to TRBJ2-5, with TRBD1 matching 7 bases. The sequenced sample consisted of PBMCs. This receptor was taken from a male donor in good health and CMV-seronegative. CDR3 protein: CASSPRPTGTETQYF. Written as DNA, the CDR3 is TGTGCCAGCAGCCCCAGGCCGACAGGGACGGAGACCCAGTACTTC.